This T cell receptor beta chain was captured in a study of T-cell memory formation after mild COVID-19. TCRdb independently ran MiXCR on the 5' RACE reads; one entry per CDR3 protein. The top ten hold roughly 1.3% of the sample, which has roughly 47,000 distinct CDR3 sequences, approximately 6.6% seen once. General study results and limits: Pre-infection memory already had some responding clones, implying cross-reactive memory joined. CD4+ bias marked clones expanding day 15 to 37, unlike balanced contracting clones.

The V end was cut by 4 bases, the J end by 1 base, with 14 bases between. This CDR3 spans 15 amino acids. CDR1 and CDR2 (germline): SGHRS, YFSETQ. Remarks on this clonotype: What it binds is unknown.

The chain recombines TRBV5-1 with TRBJ1-1; TRBD1 might be the D (5 bases). Material: PBMCs or a T cell subset sorted from them (not recorded which). The TCR comes from a man between 18 and 35 years old who had mild COVID-19 (a few samples of this study predate the infection). Cell type and time point are not known. CDR3 loop: CASSGGVGGNTEAFF. For the CDR3, the DNA is TGCGCCAGCAGCGGAGGAGTGGGGGGGAACACTGAAGCTTTCTTT.